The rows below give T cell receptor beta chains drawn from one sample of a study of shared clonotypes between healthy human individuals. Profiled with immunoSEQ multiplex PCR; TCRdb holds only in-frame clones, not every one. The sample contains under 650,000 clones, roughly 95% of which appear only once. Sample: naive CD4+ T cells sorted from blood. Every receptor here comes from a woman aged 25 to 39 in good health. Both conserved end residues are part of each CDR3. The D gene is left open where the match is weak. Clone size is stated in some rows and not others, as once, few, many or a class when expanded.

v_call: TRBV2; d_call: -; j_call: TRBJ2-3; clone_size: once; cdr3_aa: CASSVDTQYF; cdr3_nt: TGTGCCAGCAGTGTGGATACGCAGTATTTT
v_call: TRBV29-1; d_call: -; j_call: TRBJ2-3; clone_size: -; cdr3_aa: CSVEVFTDTQYF; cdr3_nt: TGCAGCGTTGAGGTTTTCACAGATACGCAGTATTTT
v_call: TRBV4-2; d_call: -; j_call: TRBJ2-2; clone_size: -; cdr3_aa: CASSQVGTQSDTGELFF; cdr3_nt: TGTGCCAGCAGCCAAGTCGGAACACAGTCGGACACCGGGGAGCTGTTTTTT
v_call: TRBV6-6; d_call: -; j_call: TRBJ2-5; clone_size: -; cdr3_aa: CASTSKGRDQETQYF; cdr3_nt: TGTGCCAGCACCTCGAAAGGGCGGGACCAAGAGACCCAGTACTTC
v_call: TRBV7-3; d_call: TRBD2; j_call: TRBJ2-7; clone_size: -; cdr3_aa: CASSFSPAGVKEQYF; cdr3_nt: TGTGCCAGCAGCTTCTCACCAGCGGGAGTCAAAGAGCAGTACTTC
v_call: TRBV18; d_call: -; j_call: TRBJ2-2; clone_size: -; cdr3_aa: CASSQHELNTGELFF; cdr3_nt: TGTGCCAGCTCACAGCATGAGTTGAACACCGGGGAGCTGTTTTTT
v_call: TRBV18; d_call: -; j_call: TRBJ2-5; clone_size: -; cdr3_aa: CASSPGGLSQETQYF; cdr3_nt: TGTGCCAGCTCACCAGGCGGGCTATCACAAGAGACCCAGTACTTC
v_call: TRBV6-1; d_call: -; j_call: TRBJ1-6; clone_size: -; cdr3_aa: CASSEVAANSPLHF; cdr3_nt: TGTGCCAGCAGTGAAGTTGCAGCTAATTCACCCCTCCACTTT
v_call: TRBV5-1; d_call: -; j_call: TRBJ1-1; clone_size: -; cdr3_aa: CASSGPGQENTEAFF; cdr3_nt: TGCGCCAGCAGCGGTCCGGGACAAGAGAACACTGAAGCTTTCTTT
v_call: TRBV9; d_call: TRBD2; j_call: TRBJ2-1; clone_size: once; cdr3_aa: CASSVVSGSLRNEQFF; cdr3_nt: TGTGCCAGCAGCGTAGTGAGCGGGAGTCTTCGGAATGAGCAGTTCTTC
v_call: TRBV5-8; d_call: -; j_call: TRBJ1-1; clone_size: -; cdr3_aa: CASSLHTEAFF; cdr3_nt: TGTGCCAGCAGCTTACACACTGAAGCTTTCTTT
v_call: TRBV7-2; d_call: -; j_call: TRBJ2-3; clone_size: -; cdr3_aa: CASSLSGRGSDTQYF; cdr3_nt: TGTGCCAGCAGCTTATCCGGGAGAGGATCAGATACGCAGTATTTT
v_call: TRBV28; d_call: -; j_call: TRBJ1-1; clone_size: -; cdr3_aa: CASTRRQVRAFF; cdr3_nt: TGTGCCAGCACCCGGAGACAGGTGAGGGCTTTCTTT
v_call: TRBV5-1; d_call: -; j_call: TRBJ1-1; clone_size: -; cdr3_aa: CASSLADETGDTEAFF; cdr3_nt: TGCGCCAGCAGCTTGGCCGATGAGACTGGGGACACTGAAGCTTTCTTT
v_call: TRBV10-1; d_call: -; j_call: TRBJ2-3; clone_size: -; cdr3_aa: CASSDQAHTDTQYF; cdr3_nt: TGCGCCAGCAGTGACCAAGCCCACACAGATACGCAGTATTTT
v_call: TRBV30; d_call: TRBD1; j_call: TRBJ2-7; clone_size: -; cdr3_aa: CAWRAGQGVYEQYF; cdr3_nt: TGTGCCTGGAGGGCGGGACAGGGGGTTTACGAGCAGTACTTC
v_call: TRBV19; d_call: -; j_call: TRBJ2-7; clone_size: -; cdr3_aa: CASSANRVGEQYF; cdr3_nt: TGTGCCAGTAGTGCAAACAGGGTAGGGGAGCAGTACTTC
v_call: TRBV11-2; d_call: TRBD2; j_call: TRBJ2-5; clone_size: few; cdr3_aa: CASSLALAGGKTQYF; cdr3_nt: TGTGCCAGCAGCTTAGCACTAGCGGGAGGGAAGACCCAGTACTTC
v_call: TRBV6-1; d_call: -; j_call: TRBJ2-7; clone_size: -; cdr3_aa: CATTGNHEQYF; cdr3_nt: TGTGCCACAACAGGCAACCACGAGCAGTACTTC
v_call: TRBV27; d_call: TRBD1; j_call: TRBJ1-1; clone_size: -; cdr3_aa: CASRRTGGMNTEAFF; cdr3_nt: TGTGCCAGCAGAAGGACAGGGGGCATGAACACTGAAGCTTTCTTT
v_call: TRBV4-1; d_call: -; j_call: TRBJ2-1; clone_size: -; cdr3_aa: CASSQVERVAAYNEQFF; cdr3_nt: TGCGCCAGCAGCCAAGTTGAACGGGTAGCGGCCTACAATGAGCAGTTCTTC
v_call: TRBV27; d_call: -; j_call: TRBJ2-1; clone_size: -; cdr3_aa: CASSLLVWGTTNEQFF; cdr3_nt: TGTGCCAGCAGTTTGCTAGTGTGGGGGACCACCAATGAGCAGTTCTTC
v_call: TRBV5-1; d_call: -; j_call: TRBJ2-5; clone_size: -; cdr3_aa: CASSWTPVGSQETQYF; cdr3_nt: TGCGCCAGCAGCTGGACCCCCGTGGGAAGCCAAGAGACCCAGTACTTC
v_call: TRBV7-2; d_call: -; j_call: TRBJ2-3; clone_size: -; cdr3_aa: CASSLAHTILERQADTQYF; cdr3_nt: TGTGCCAGCAGCTTAGCCCATACAATACTAGAGCGGCAAGCAGATACGCAGTATTTT
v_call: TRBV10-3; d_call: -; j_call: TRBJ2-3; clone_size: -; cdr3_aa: CAISVRDGKDTQYF; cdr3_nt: TGTGCCATCAGTGTCCGGGACGGTAAAGATACGCAGTATTTT
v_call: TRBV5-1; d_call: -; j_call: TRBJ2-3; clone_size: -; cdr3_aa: CASSLGQEGTDTQYF; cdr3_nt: TGCGCCAGCAGCTTGGGACAGGAGGGCACAGATACGCAGTATTTT
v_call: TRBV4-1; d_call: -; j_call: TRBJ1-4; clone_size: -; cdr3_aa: CASSRPGSTNEKLFF; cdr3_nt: TGCGCCAGCAGCCGCCCAGGGAGCACTAATGAAAAACTGTTTTTT
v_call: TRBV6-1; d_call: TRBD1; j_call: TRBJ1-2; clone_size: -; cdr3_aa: CASMPGQGPGYTF; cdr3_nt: TGTGCCAGCATGCCGGGACAGGGGCCTGGCTACACCTTC
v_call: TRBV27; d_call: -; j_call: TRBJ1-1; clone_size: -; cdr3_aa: CASTPHRGNTEAFF; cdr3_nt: TGTGCCAGCACCCCTCACCGGGGGAACACTGAAGCTTTCTTT
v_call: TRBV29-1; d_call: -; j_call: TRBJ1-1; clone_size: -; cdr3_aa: CSVAMDGLEAFF; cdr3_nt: TGCAGCGTAGCAATGGACGGCCTAGAAGCTTTCTTT
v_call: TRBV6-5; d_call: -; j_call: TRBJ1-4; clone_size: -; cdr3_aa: CASSYAINEKLFF; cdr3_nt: TGTGCCAGCAGTTACGCAATTAATGAAAAACTGTTTTTT
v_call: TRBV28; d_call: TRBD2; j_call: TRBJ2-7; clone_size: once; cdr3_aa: CASRSGSFYEQYF; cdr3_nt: TGTGCCAGCAGGAGCGGGAGTTTCTACGAGCAGTACTTC
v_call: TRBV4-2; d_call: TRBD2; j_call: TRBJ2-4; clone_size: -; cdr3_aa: CASSQDRTSGWGAKNIQYF; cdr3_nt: TGTGCCAGCAGCCAAGATCGGACTAGCGGGTGGGGAGCCAAAAACATTCAGTACTTC
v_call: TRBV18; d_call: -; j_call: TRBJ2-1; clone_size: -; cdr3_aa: CASSPRAAESSYNEQFF; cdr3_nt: TGTGCCAGCTCACCAAGGGCTGCGGAGAGCTCCTACAATGAGCAGTTCTTC
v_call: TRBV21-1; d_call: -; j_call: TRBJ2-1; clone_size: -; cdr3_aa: CASIPPGRTQQFF; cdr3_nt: TGTGCCAGCATCCCCCCAGGCCGCACTCAGCAGTTCTTC
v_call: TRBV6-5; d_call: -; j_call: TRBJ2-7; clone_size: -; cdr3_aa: CASSPSRGYTYEQYF; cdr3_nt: TGTGCCAGCAGTCCCTCAAGAGGATATACCTACGAGCAGTACTTC
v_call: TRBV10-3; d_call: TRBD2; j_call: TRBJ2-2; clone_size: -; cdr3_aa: CAIKAGTSDGGELFF; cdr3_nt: TGTGCCATCAAAGCCGGGACTAGCGATGGCGGGGAGCTGTTTTTT
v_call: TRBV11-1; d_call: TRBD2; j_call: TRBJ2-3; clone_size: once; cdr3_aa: CASGGTSGTDTQYF; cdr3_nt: TGTGCCAGCGGGGGGACTAGCGGCACAGATACGCAGTATTTT
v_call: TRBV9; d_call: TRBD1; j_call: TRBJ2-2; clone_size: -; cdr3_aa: CASSTRQGASTGELFF; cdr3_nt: TGTGCCAGCAGCACCCGACAGGGGGCATCCACCGGGGAGCTGTTTTTT
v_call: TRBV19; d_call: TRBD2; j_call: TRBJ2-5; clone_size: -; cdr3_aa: CASPSGRDRQYF; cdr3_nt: TGTGCCAGCCCCAGCGGGAGAGATCGGCAGTACTTC
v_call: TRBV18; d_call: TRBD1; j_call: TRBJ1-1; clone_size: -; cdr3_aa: CASSPRGPRAFF; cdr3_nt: TGTGCCAGCTCACCGAGGGGGCCTCGGGCTTTCTTT
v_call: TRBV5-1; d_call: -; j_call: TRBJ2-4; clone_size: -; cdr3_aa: CASSLVGGLAKNIQYF; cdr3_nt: TGCGCCAGCAGCTTAGTTGGGGGTTTAGCCAAAAACATTCAGTACTTC
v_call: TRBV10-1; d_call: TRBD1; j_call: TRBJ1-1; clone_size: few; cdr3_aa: CASGTGRMAFF; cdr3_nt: TGCGCCAGCGGGACAGGGCGAATGGCTTTCTTT
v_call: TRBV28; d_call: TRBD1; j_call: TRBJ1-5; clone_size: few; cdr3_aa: CASSSGQGVEPQHF; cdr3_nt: TGTGCCAGCAGTTCAGGACAGGGGGTAGAGCCCCAGCATTTT
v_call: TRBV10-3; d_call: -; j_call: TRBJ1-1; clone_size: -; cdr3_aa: CAIRGTDLNTEAFF; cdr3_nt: TGTGCCATCAGAGGGACGGATTTGAACACTGAAGCTTTCTTT